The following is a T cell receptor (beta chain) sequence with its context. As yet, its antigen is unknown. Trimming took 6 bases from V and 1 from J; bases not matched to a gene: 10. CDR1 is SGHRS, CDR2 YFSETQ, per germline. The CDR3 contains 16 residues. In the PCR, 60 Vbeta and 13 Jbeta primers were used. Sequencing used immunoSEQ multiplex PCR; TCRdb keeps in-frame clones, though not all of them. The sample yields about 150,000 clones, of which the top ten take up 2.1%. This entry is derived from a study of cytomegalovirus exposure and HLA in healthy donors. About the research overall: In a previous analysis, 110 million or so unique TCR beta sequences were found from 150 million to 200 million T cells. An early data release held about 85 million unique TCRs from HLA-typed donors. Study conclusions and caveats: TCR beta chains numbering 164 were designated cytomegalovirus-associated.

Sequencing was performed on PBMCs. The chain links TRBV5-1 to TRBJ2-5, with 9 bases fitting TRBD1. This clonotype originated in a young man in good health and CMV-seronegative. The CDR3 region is CASNRRTGDFQETQYF. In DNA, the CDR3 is TGCGCCAGCAACAGACGGACAGGGGACTTCCAAGAGACCCAGTACTTC.